These T cell receptor beta chains were read from a single sample in a study of blood T cell repertoires in COVID-19. Clones were read by immunoSEQ multiplex PCR, and TCRdb kept only the in-frame ones, dropping some. In the table there are 110,000 to 150,000 clones, more than 75% of which are singletons. Sequencing was done on a sample of peripheral blood. The source is a woman aged 70-85 years with COVID-19, enrolled during active disease. CDR3s include the opening cysteine and the closing phenylalanine or tryptophan. The order of the fields is D gene, clone size, J gene, V gene, CDR3 protein, CDR3 DNA. D genes are given only for firm matches. Clone size is stated in some rows and not others, as once, few, many or a class when expanded.

d_gene: TRBD1; abundance: -; j_gene: TRBJ2-7; v_gene: TRBV18; CDR3aa: CASSREQGVDEQYF; CDR3nt: TGTGCCAGCTCACGGGAACAGGGGGTGGACGAGCAGTACTTC
d_gene: -; abundance: -; j_gene: TRBJ1-5; v_gene: TRBV4-2; CDR3aa: CASSQDSGRVDQPQHF; CDR3nt: TGTGCCAGCAGCCAAGATTCTGGCAGGGTGGATCAGCCCCAGCATTTT
d_gene: TRBD1; abundance: -; j_gene: TRBJ1-1; v_gene: TRBV18; CDR3aa: CASSQDRGIRNTEAFF; CDR3nt: TGTGCCAGCTCCCAGGACAGGGGGATCCGGAACACTGAAGCTTTCTTT
d_gene: -; abundance: -; j_gene: TRBJ1-1; v_gene: TRBV3-1/TRBV3-2; CDR3aa: CASSQGDTGMRTEAFF; CDR3nt: TGTGCCAGCAGCCAAGGGGACACAGGAATGAGGACTGAAGCTTTCTTT
d_gene: -; abundance: -; j_gene: TRBJ2-7; v_gene: TRBV3-1/TRBV3-2; CDR3aa: CASSPGVGYEQYF; CDR3nt: TGTGCCAGCAGCCCAGGGGTGGGCTACGAGCAGTACTTC
d_gene: -; abundance: -; j_gene: TRBJ2-4; v_gene: TRBV20-1; CDR3aa: CSAIRDIQYF; CDR3nt: TGCAGTGCTATACGGGACATTCAGTACTTC
d_gene: -; abundance: -; j_gene: TRBJ1-1; v_gene: TRBV30; CDR3aa: CAWSVDGRVNTEAFF; CDR3nt: TGTGCCTGGAGTGTTGACGGCAGGGTGAACACTGAAGCTTTCTTT
d_gene: TRBD1; abundance: -; j_gene: TRBJ2-5; v_gene: TRBV6-2/TRBV6-3; CDR3aa: CASSTGTGAQETQYF; CDR3nt: TGTGCCAGCAGTACTGGGACAGGGGCTCAAGAGACCCAGTACTTC
d_gene: TRBD1; abundance: -; j_gene: TRBJ2-5; v_gene: TRBV7-7; CDR3aa: CASSLGTGAWETQYF; CDR3nt: TGTGCTAGCAGCTTAGGGACAGGGGCATGGGAGACCCAGTACTTC
d_gene: -; abundance: -; j_gene: TRBJ1-3; v_gene: TRBV9; CDR3aa: CASSARDTSSGNTIYF; CDR3nt: TGTGCCAGCAGCGCCCGGGACACCAGCTCTGGAAACACCATATATTTT
d_gene: TRBD1; abundance: -; j_gene: TRBJ2-7; v_gene: TRBV18; CDR3aa: CASSPDRASSYEQYF; CDR3nt: TGTGCCAGCTCCCCTGACAGGGCTAGCTCCTACGAGCAGTACTTC
d_gene: TRBD2; abundance: -; j_gene: TRBJ2-5; v_gene: TRBV2; CDR3aa: CASSVGAGGGETQYF; CDR3nt: TGTGCCAGCAGTGTGGGAGCGGGGGGAGGGGAGACCCAGTACTTC
d_gene: -; abundance: -; j_gene: TRBJ1-2; v_gene: TRBV5-5; CDR3aa: CASSLEQGLSGYTF; CDR3nt: TGTGCCAGCAGCTTGGAACAGGGACTATCTGGCTACACCTTC
d_gene: -; abundance: -; j_gene: TRBJ1-2; v_gene: TRBV7-6; CDR3aa: CASSLGGGAGGDGYTF; CDR3nt: TGTGCCAGCAGCTTAGGGGGGGGAGCCGGAGGGGATGGCTACACCTTC
d_gene: TRBD1; abundance: -; j_gene: TRBJ2-3; v_gene: TRBV19; CDR3aa: CASGKRSGGKRDTQYF; CDR3nt: TGTGCCAGCGGTAAACGGTCAGGGGGCAAACGAGATACGCAGTATTTT
d_gene: -; abundance: -; j_gene: TRBJ1-2; v_gene: TRBV15; CDR3aa: CATSRDKGEGYTF; CDR3nt: TGTGCCACCAGCAGAGATAAGGGAGAAGGCTACACCTTC
d_gene: -; abundance: once; j_gene: TRBJ1-2; v_gene: TRBV2; CDR3aa: CASSGGGFNYGYTF; CDR3nt: TGTGCCAGCAGCGGTGGGGGGTTTAACTATGGCTACACCTTC
d_gene: -; abundance: -; j_gene: TRBJ2-3; v_gene: TRBV6-5; CDR3aa: CASTAWGGRADTQYF; CDR3nt: TGTGCCAGCACCGCCTGGGGGGGCCGGGCAGATACGCAGTATTTT
d_gene: -; abundance: -; j_gene: TRBJ2-5; v_gene: TRBV27; CDR3aa: CASSLQGRETQYF; CDR3nt: TGTGCCAGCAGTCTACAGGGACGGGAGACCCAGTACTTC
d_gene: -; abundance: -; j_gene: TRBJ1-3; v_gene: TRBV30; CDR3aa: CAWTGNGAPGNTIYF; CDR3nt: TGTGCCTGGACAGGGAATGGGGCACCTGGAAACACCATATATTTT
d_gene: -; abundance: -; j_gene: TRBJ2-7; v_gene: TRBV3-1/TRBV3-2; CDR3aa: CASSPLPPYEQYF; CDR3nt: TGTGCCAGCAGCCCCCTCCCCCCCTACGAGCAGTACTTC
d_gene: -; abundance: -; j_gene: TRBJ1-3; v_gene: TRBV3-1/TRBV3-2; CDR3aa: CASSRAGGGFSGNTIYF; CDR3nt: TGTGCCAGCAGCCGTGCGGGAGGGGGATTCTCTGGAAACACCATATATTTT
d_gene: -; abundance: -; j_gene: TRBJ1-1; v_gene: TRBV5-1; CDR3aa: CASSLGAGRYEAFF; CDR3nt: TGCGCCAGCAGCTTGGGGGCAGGGCGTTATGAAGCTTTCTTT
d_gene: TRBD2; abundance: few; j_gene: TRBJ2-1; v_gene: TRBV7-2; CDR3aa: CASSFAGTSGFNEQFF; CDR3nt: TGTGCCAGCAGCTTTGCCGGGACTAGCGGCTTCAATGAGCAGTTCTTC
d_gene: -; abundance: -; j_gene: TRBJ1-3; v_gene: TRBV11-2; CDR3aa: CASSWAGSGNTIYF; CDR3nt: TGTGCCAGCAGCTGGGCGGGATCTGGAAACACCATATATTTT
d_gene: TRBD2; abundance: few; j_gene: TRBJ2-7; v_gene: TRBV11-2; CDR3aa: CASSDPGGTRSYEQYF; CDR3nt: TGTGCCAGCAGCGATCCGGGGGGGACCCGATCCTACGAGCAGTACTTC
d_gene: TRBD1; abundance: -; j_gene: TRBJ1-2; v_gene: TRBV7-9; CDR3aa: CASSLKPTGGNGYTF; CDR3nt: TGTGCCAGCAGCTTAAAACCGACAGGGGGAAACGGCTACACCTTC
d_gene: TRBD1; abundance: -; j_gene: TRBJ1-2; v_gene: TRBV7-8; CDR3aa: CASSTFAGTGAGYTF; CDR3nt: TGTGCCAGCAGCACCTTCGCCGGGACAGGGGCCGGCTACACCTTC
d_gene: -; abundance: few; j_gene: TRBJ1-1; v_gene: TRBV14; CDR3aa: CASSQVWPQAFF; CDR3nt: TGTGCCAGCAGCCAAGTCTGGCCCCAAGCTTTCTTT
d_gene: -; abundance: -; j_gene: TRBJ1-2; v_gene: TRBV3-1/TRBV3-2; CDR3aa: CASSQDGAGYGYTF; CDR3nt: TGTGCCAGCAGCCAAGACGGTGCCGGGTACGGCTACACCTTC
d_gene: -; abundance: -; j_gene: TRBJ2-7; v_gene: TRBV30; CDR3aa: CAWSVVASYEQYF; CDR3nt: TGTGCCTGGAGTGTAGTGGCCTCCTACGAGCAGTACTTC
d_gene: TRBD2; abundance: once; j_gene: TRBJ2-7; v_gene: TRBV5-1; CDR3aa: CASSLQAGGAYEQYF; CDR3nt: TGCGCCAGCAGCTTGCAGGCGGGGGGCGCGTACGAGCAGTACTTC
d_gene: -; abundance: -; j_gene: TRBJ1-2; v_gene: TRBV6-5; CDR3aa: CASRAGVGYTF; CDR3nt: TGTGCCAGCAGGGCAGGGGTCGGCTACACCTTC